The 15 T cell receptor beta chains below come from one sample, sequenced in a study of T cell repertoires in cytomegalovirus infection. TCRdb reprocessed the reads with MiXCR, giving one entry per CDR3 protein. This repertoire shows approximately 270,000 distinct CDR3 sequences, roughly a fifth found once; its top ten account for roughly 19%. Their cognate antigens are unknown. Sequences were derived from cultured PBMCs, sampled from culture after CMV antigen stimulation. These receptors were obtained from a human donor in good health (CMV status not recorded). Some clones in this sample may be carry-over from other donors' samples.

This clonotype was seen at least ten times. This chain uses TRBV7-2 with TRBJ2-7; D gene uncertain. V lost 6 bases, J lost 8 bases, and 26 bases lay in between. Per germline, CDR1 SGHTA and CDR2 FQGNSA. The CDR3 length is 16 residues. The CDR3 here is CASSRTPTRGEDQQYF. The CDR3 region has the DNA TGTGCCAGCAGTCGTACACCGACCCGAGGAGAAGACCAGCAGTACTTC.

The V call is TRBV7-1, the J call TRBJ2-5; D is possibly TRBD1 (6 bases). TRBV7-1 counts as an open reading frame of uncertain function. Trimming took off 5 bases at V and 4 bases at J, with 14 bases between the two ends. The CDR3 covers 14 residues. The CDR3: CASSGRGSRETQYF. DNA of the CDR3: TGTGCCAGCAGCGGAAGGGGGAGTAGAGAGACCCAGTACTTC.

This chain joins TRBV20-1 and TRBJ2-7; D ambiguous. The CDR3 spans 13 residues. The V end was cut by 0 bases, the J end by 2 bases, with 8 bases between. CDR1 is DFQATT, CDR2 SNEGSKA, per germline (reference sequence). Here the CDR3 DNA reads TGCAGTGCTAGAGATTCGAATACCTACGAGCAGTACTTC. Amino acids: CSARDSNTYEQYF.

This chain joins TRBV2 and TRBJ1-4; D is perhaps TRBD1 (5 bases). This CDR3 region has 13 residues. V was shortened by 6 bases and J by 8 bases, with 13 bases between the two germline ends. The germline gives CDR1 SNHLY, CDR2 FYNNEI. CDR3 region: CASSRGQLEKLFF. The CDR3 DNA reads as TGTGCCAGCAGCCGTGGACAATTGGAAAAACTGTTTTTT. The full variable domain, rest sourced from reference TRBV2 and TRBJ1-4, is EPEVTQTPSHQVTQMGQEVILRCVPISNHLYFYWYRQILGQKVEFLVSFYNNEISEKSEIFDDQFSVERPDGSNFTLKIRSTKLEDSAMYFCASSRGQLEKLFFGSGTQLSVL.

The chain employs TRBV28 and TRBJ1-6, with 7 positions matching TRBD1. The germline gives CDR1 MDHEN, CDR2 SYDVKM. This CDR3 contains 16 residues. V dropped 5 bases and J dropped 6; count of bases not matched to a gene: 10. CDR3 coding DNA: TGTGCCAGCAGTCCAATTACAGGGGCAATTAATTCACCCCTCCACTTT. Amino acid sequence: CASSPITGAINSPLHF.

In its sample, this clonotype was seen a few times. The V call is TRBV28, the J call TRBJ1-2, with no clear D. CDR1 MDHEN and CDR2 SYDVKM come from the germline V gene. The CDR3 extends over 14 amino acids. The ends were cut back, 3 bases at V and 0 bases at J, with 8 bases in the middle. CDR3 nucleotide sequence: TGTGCCAGCAGTTTCCCAGGACCTAACTATGGCTACACCTTC. It yields the protein CASSFPGPNYGYTF.

This clonotype has a handful of counts. CDR3 sequence: CASSQGQSPFDGYTF. As DNA, the CDR3 is TGCGCCAGCAGCCAAGGACAGAGCCCTTTCGATGGCTACACCTTC. The chain links TRBV4-3 to TRBJ1-2, with D perhaps matching TRBD1 (5 bases). Deletions cut 1 base from V and 6 bases from J, with 15 bases between. Germline CDR1 and CDR2: LGHNA and YSLEER. The CDR3 is made up of 15 amino acids.

V is TRBV3-1 and J is TRBJ2-1; 13 bases match TRBD2. The CDR3 is 17 amino acids. Germline values: CDR1 LGHDT, CDR2 YNNKEL (reference sequence). Trimming at V came to 6 bases and at J to 6 bases, leaving 11 bases not matched to a gene. The CDR3 region is CASRDGTSGTAGNEQFF. The CDR3, as DNA: TGTGCCAGCAGGGACGGGACTAGCGGGACGGCGGGCAATGAGCAGTTCTTC.

The V gene is TRBV6-2 or TRBV6-3, the J gene TRBJ1-1; possible D gene TRBD1, 6 bases. The CDR3 sequence is 14 residues long. Per the germline V gene, CDR1 is MNHEY and CDR2 is SVGEGT. V was shortened by 7 bases and J by 2 bases, with 14 bases between the two germline ends. CDR3 residues: CASTDRQVNTEAFF. DNA for the CDR3: TGTGCCAGCACCGACCGACAGGTTAACACTGAAGCTTTCTTT.

The genes are TRBV6-6 and TRBJ2-7; the D is unclear. The germline V and J ends were trimmed by 6 bases and 5 bases, with 14 bases remaining between them. From germline, CDR1 is MNHNY and CDR2 SVGAGI (reference sequence). CDR3 length equals 13 residues. As DNA, the CDR3 is TGTGCCAGCAGACCTACCATGGGCAACGAGCAGTACTTC. Translation gives CASRPTMGNEQYF.

This clonotype was seen only a few times. The chain employs TRBV11-2 and TRBJ2-1; 13 bases are a match to TRBD2. Germline-derived CDR1 and CDR2 are SGHAT and FQNNGV. The CDR3 has 16 residues. V trimming: 3 bases; J trimming: 4 bases; junction bases outside the gene matches: 3. The CDR3 sequence is CASSLGLAGRYNEQFF. The CDR3 DNA follows: TGTGCCAGCAGCTTGGGACTAGCGGGGAGATACAATGAGCAGTTCTTC. The variable domain in full, completed from reference TRBV11-2 and TRBJ2-1, reads EAGVAQSPRYKIIEKRQSVAFWCNPISGHATLYWYQQILGQGPKLLIQFQNNGVVDDSQLPKDRFSAERLKGVDSTLKIQPAKLEDSAVYLCASSLGLAGRYNEQFFGPGTRLTVL.

The chain recombines TRBV30 with TRBJ1-3; tentative D call: TRBD1 (5 bases). Between the trimmed V and J ends, which lost 3 bases and 3 bases, there was a span of 9 bases. The CDR3 is 13 residues long. CDR1 GTSNPN and CDR2 SVGIG come from the germline V gene (reference sequence). CDR3 sequence (DNA): TGTGCCTGGAGCCAGGGAAGTGGAAACACCATATATTTT. This gives the protein CAWSQGSGNTIYF.

This clonotype was detected ten times or more. J is TRBJ1-5 and V is TRBV7-2; TRBD1 matches 7 bases. The V gene end was trimmed by 3 bases and the J gene end by 2 bases; junction bases not matched to a gene: 1. This CDR3 contains 14 residues. Germline values: CDR1 SGHTA, CDR2 FQGNSA. The CDR3 reads CASSLTGRNQPQHF. As DNA, the CDR3 is TGTGCCAGCAGCTTGACAGGGCGCAATCAGCCCCAGCATTTT.

This clonotype was observed at least ten times. The V gene is TRBV7-3, the J gene TRBJ2-3, with D perhaps matching TRBD1 or TRBD2 (5 bases each). Trimming removed 2 bases from V and 2 bases from J, with 11 bases in between. The germline V gene has CDR1 SGHTA and CDR2 FQGTGA. This CDR3 is 15 amino acids long. CDR3 sequence reads: CASSLGHGATDTQYF. Written as DNA, the CDR3 is TGTGCCAGCAGCTTAGGTCACGGGGCCACAGATACGCAGTATTTT. The full variable domain, rest sourced from reference TRBV7-3 and TRBJ2-3, is GAGVSQTPSNKVTEKGKYVELRCDPISGHTALYWYRQSLGQGPEFLIYFQGTGAADDSGLPNDRFFAVRPEGSVSTLKIQRTERGDSAVYLCASSLGHGATDTQYFGPGTRLTVL.

The genes are TRBV12-5 and TRBJ1-6; no clear D gene. This CDR3 is built from 12 residues. From germline, CDR1 is LGHNT and CDR2 FRNRAP. Deletions cut 8 bases from V and 5 bases from J, with 7 bases between. The CDR3 nucleotides are TGTGCTAGTACGATAAATAATTCACCCCTCCACTTT. It specifies CASTINNSPLHF.